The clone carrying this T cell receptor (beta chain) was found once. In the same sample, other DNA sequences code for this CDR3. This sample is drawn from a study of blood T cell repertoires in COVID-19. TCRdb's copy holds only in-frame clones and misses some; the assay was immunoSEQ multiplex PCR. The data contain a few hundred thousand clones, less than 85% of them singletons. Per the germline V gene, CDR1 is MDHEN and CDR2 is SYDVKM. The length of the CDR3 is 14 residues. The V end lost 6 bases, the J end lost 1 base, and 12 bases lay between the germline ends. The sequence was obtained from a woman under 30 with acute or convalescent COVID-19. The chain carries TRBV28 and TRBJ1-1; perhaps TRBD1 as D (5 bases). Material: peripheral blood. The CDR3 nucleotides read TGTGCCAGCAGCTTTGGCGGACAGAACACTGAAGCTTTCTTT. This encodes CASSFGGQNTEAFF.